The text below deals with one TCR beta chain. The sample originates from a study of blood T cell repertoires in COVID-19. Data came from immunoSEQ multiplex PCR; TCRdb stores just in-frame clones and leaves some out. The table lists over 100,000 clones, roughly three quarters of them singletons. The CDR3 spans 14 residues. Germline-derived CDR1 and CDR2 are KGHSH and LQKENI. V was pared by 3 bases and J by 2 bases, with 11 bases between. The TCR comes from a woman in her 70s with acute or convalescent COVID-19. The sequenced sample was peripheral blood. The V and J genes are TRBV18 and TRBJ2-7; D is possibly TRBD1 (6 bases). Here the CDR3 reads CASSPQGMAYEQYF. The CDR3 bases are TGTGCCAGCTCACCCCAGGGGATGGCCTACGAGCAGTACTTC.